This T cell receptor beta chain was identified in a study of blood T cell repertoires in COVID-19. Study information: Spain, Italy and the United States supplied samples that represented acute and convalescent COVID-19.

This CDR3 is 14 amino acids long. Germline V CDR1 and CDR2: SEHNR, FQNEAQ (reference sequence). Trimming stripped 4 bases from V and 2 bases from J, with 12 bases between. The authors' processing: Amplification from reference gene primers served as the basis for estimated nucleated cell counts. Profiled with immunoSEQ multiplex PCR; TCRdb holds only in-frame clones, not every one. V, J and clone size are those of that table, while D and trimming were read from the DNA. The data show approximately 100,000 clones, with 84% seen just once and 9.5% to 15% held by the top ten. The clonotype comes from a human donor in a cohort sampled during active COVID-19. V is TRBV7-9 and J is TRBJ2-7, with a possible D match to TRBD2 (5 bases). Input material: peripheral blood. CDR3 residues: CASSSRGSPYEQYF. Here the CDR3 DNA reads TGTGCCAGCAGCTCCCGGGGTAGCCCCTACGAGCAGTACTTC.